Presented here are 7 T cell receptor beta chains from one specimen sequenced in a study of lymphopenia after photon versus proton radiotherapy. Measured with immunoSEQ multiplex PCR; TCRdb has only the in-frame clones, and not every one. The table lists about 30,000 clones, approximately 95% of them singletons, with about 0.66% in the top ten. Sequencing was performed on peripheral blood, taken from a patient treated with photon-based radiotherapy. These receptor sequences come from a woman aged 45 to 65 with cholangiocarcinoma.

The J gene is TRBJ2-6, the V gene TRBV19; D uncertain. Germline values: CDR1 LNHDA, CDR2 SQIVND (reference sequence). This CDR3 is built from 17 residues. Deletions cut 3 bases from V and 0 bases from J, with 12 bases between. As DNA, the CDR3 is TGTGCCAGTAGTATTTTTCGCCTGGGCTCTGGGGCCAACGTCCTGACTTTC. Residues: CASSIFRLGSGANVLTF. Using reference TRBV19 and TRBJ2-6 for the parts outside the CDR3, the full variable domain is DGGITQSPKYLFRKEGQNVTLSCEQNLNHDAMYWYRQDPGQGLRLIYYSQIVNDFQKGDIAEGYSVSREKKESFPLTVTSAQKNPTAFYLCASSIFRLGSGANVLTFGAGSRLTVL.

This clone was seen once. This sample includes further DNA sequences coding for the same CDR3. The chain combines TRBV19 with TRBJ2-7, with 10 bases matching TRBD1. The germline CDR1 and CDR2 sequences are LNHDA and SQIVND (reference sequence). CDR3 length: 15 residues. Trimming cost V 5 bases and J 5 bases; bases outside gene matches: 9. This CDR3 is CASSLGQGWGDEQYF. DNA for the CDR3: TGTGCCAGTAGTTTGGGACAGGGGTGGGGTGACGAGCAGTACTTC.

The V gene is TRBV7-8, the J gene TRBJ2-1; no reliable D call. V dropped 5 bases and J dropped 6 bases, with 14 bases sitting between them. Germline lookup yields CDR1 SGHVS and CDR2 FQNEAQ. This CDR3 spans 14 amino acids. In DNA form, the CDR3 reads TGTGCCAGCAGCCCCGTCTACATCCTCAATGAGCAGTTCTTC. Translated: CASSPVYILNEQFF.

The chain carries TRBV19 and TRBJ2-6; D unclear. Germline loops: CDR1 LNHDA, CDR2 SQIVND (reference sequence). There are 15 residues in the CDR3. The V and J ends lost 5 bases and 0 bases respectively, with 8 bases between them. CDR3 region: CASSGLVSGANVLTF. CDR3 sequence (DNA): TGTGCCAGTAGTGGGCTCGTCTCTGGGGCCAACGTCCTGACTTTC.

The chain is built from TRBV6-1 and TRBJ2-7, with 7 bases that match TRBD1. J gave up 3 bases and V 6 bases, and 11 bases lay outside the gene matches. The CDR3 is 15 residues long. CDR1 and CDR2 from the germline V gene are MNHNS and SASEGT. For the CDR3, the DNA is TGTGCCAGCAGAAAACACAGACAGGGTGACTACGAGCAGTACTTC. This codes for CASRKHRQGDYEQYF.

This clone was counted once. CDR3 amino acids: CASSPAGGGTEAFF. The CDR3 DNA reads TGTGCCAGCTCACCCGCGGGGGGCGGCACTGAAGCTTTCTTT. The chain carries TRBV18 and TRBJ1-1; a possible D gene is TRBD1 (6 bases). The CDR3 runs to 14 residues. Trimming removed 3 bases at V and 4 bases at J, with 12 bases between. Germline V lookup: CDR1 KGHSH, CDR2 LQKENI.

The rearrangement links TRBV5-6 to TRBJ2-7; 9 nucleotides align to TRBD2. This CDR3 region has 17 residues. The V gene end was trimmed by 1 base and the J gene end by 0 bases; junction bases not matched to a gene: 8. The germline gives CDR1 SGHDT, CDR2 YYEEEE. The CDR3 reads CASSLLKRGAGSYEQYF. In nucleotides, the CDR3 is TGTGCCAGCAGCTTGTTAAAGCGGGGGGCTGGCTCCTACGAGCAGTACTTC.